Below are 6 T cell receptor beta chains sequenced from a single sample in a study of T cells in Graves' hyperthyroidism and ophthalmopathy (dated by TCRdb to the late 2010s). Libraries were prepared through multiplex PCR. TCRdb records Illumina HiSeq 2000 as the sequencer. The TCR beta CDR3 regions were amplified from the RNA transcripts. For the first round of RT-PCR on the TCR CDR3, the HTBI primer set was used together with the Qiagen OneStep RT-PCR kit. TCRdb took the public reads, trimmed them with fastp at Q25, ran MiXCR for clone calling and kept in-frame beta chains. Every entry covers one CDR3 protein and lists the most common genes and DNA from its rows. The sample table records roughly 630,000 distinct CDR3 sequences; 15% to 18% of these occur just once. About 7% of the sample rests with the top ten. The sample was blood. These receptors were collected from a woman in her 30s with Graves' hyperthyroidism.

This clonotype has only a few counts. This chain connects TRBV27 to TRBJ2-2; D gene ambiguous. V dropped 2 bases and J dropped 5 bases, with 6 bases sitting between them. Germline V gene sequence: CDR1 MNHEY, CDR2 SMNVEV (reference sequence). The CDR3 consists of 13 residues. The DNA for the CDR3 is TGTGCCAGCAGTTTAATTTCAACCGGGGAGCTGTTTTTT. Residues: CASSLISTGELFF.

This clonotype came up a few times. This chain uses TRBV27 with TRBJ1-5; weak D call: TRBD1 (5 bases). Germline lookup yields CDR1 MNHEY and CDR2 SMNVEV (reference sequence). The CDR3 sequence is 14 residues long. V was pared by 6 bases and J by 7 bases, with 16 bases between. CDR3 DNA sequence: TGTGCCAGCAGCCAAAGCCCGGGACTGCAGCCCCAGCATTTT. Amino acid sequence: CASSQSPGLQPQHF.

The chain links TRBV7-9 to TRBJ1-1; the D is unclear. V lost 2 bases, J lost 8 bases, and 15 bases lay in between. In germline, CDR1 is SEHNR, CDR2 FQNEAQ (reference sequence). There are 14 residues in the CDR3. The CDR3 sequence: CASSLREMVAEAFF. The DNA of the CDR3 is TGTGCCAGCAGCTTACGGGAGATGGTGGCAGAAGCTTTCTTT.

V usage is TRBV9 and J usage is TRBJ2-3; D perhaps matches TRBD1 (5 bases). Germline assignment: CDR1 SGDLS and CDR2 YYNGEE. V gave up 4 bases and J gave up 2 bases, with 14 bases separating them. The CDR3 covers 15 residues. The chain's CDR3 is CASSPRTPITDTQYF. CDR3 sequence (DNA): TGTGCCAGCAGCCCCCGGACACCCATCACAGATACGCAGTATTTT.

This clonotype showed up many times. The chain carries TRBV15 and TRBJ1-1; a possible D gene is TRBD1 (5 bases). With 7 bases removed from V and 3 bases from J, the gap between germline ends came to 15 bases. This CDR3 is built from 14 residues. Germline CDR1 is LNHNV and CDR2 is YYDKDF (reference sequence). The CDR3 nucleotides read TGTGCCACCACCTTGCGTCGGGGGGACACTGAAGCTTTCTTT. Its protein product is CATTLRRGDTEAFF.

CDR3 bases: TGTGCCAGCAGTGAATTAGGGACACGCAGAAGAACCTTC. This translates into CASSELGTRRRTF. The genes are TRBV6-1 and TRBJ1-2; maybe TRBD1 (6 bases). Germline values: CDR1 MNHNS, CDR2 SASEGT. There are 13 residues in the CDR3. Trimming shortened V by 2 bases and J by 14 bases, and 18 bases separated the two germline ends.